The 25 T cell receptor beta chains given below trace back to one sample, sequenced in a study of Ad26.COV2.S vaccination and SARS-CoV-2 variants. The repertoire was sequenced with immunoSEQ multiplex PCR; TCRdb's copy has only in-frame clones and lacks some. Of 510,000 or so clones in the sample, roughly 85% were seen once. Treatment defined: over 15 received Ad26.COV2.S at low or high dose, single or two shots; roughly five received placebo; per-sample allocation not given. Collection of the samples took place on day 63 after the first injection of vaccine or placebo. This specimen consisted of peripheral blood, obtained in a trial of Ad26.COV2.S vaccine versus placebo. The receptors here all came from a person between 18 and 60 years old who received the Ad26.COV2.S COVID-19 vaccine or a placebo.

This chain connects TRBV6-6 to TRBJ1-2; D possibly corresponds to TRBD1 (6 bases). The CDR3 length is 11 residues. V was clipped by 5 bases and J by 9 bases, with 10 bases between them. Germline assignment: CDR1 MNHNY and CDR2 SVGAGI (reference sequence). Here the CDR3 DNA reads TGTGCCAGCAGTCGGGACACCCGCTACACCTTC. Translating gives CASSRDTRYTF.

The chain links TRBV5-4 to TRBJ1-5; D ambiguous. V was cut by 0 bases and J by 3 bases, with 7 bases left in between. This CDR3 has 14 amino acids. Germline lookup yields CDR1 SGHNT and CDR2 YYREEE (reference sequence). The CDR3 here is CASSLGGINQPQHF. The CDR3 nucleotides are TGTGCCAGCAGCTTGGGTGGGATCAATCAGCCCCAGCATTTT.

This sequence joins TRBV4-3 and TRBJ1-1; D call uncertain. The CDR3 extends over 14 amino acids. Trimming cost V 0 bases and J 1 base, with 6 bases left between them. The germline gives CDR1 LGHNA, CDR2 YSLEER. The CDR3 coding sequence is TGCGCCAGCAGCCAAGAGGGTGGGAACACTGAAGCTTTCTTT. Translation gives CASSQEGGNTEAFF.

The chain's CDR3 is CASSQGRSEKLFF. CDR3 coding DNA: TGTGCCAGCAGTCAGGGACGGAGTGAAAAACTGTTTTTT. The rearrangement links TRBV6-5 to TRBJ1-4; maybe TRBD1 (5 bases). The CDR3 runs 13 residues. V lost 5 bases and J 7 bases, leaving 11 bases between the germline ends. Germline-derived CDR1 and CDR2 are MNHEY and SVGAGI.

CDR3 in amino acids: CASSPARTSGFSEQYF. CDR3 coding DNA: TGTGCCAGCAGCCCCGCCCGGACTAGCGGGTTCAGCGAGCAGTACTTC. The genes are TRBV7-2 and TRBJ2-7; TRBD2 agrees at 11 bases. The germline CDR1 and CDR2 sequences are SGHTA and FQGNSA. The V and J ends lost 5 bases and 6 bases, in that order; junction bases with no gene match: 12. The CDR3 is made up of 16 amino acids.

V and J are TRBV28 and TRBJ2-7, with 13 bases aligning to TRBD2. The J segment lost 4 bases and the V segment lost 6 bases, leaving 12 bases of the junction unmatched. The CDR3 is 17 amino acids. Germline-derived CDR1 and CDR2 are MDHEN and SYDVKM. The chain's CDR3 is CASRPGTSGVRGYEQYF. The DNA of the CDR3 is TGTGCCAGCAGACCCGGGACTAGCGGGGTTAGGGGTTACGAGCAGTACTTC.

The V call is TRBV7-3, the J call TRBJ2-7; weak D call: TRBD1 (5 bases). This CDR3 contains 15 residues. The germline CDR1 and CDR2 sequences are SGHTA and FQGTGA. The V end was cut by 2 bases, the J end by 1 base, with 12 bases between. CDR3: CASSLYRQPSYEQYF. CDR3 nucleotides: TGTGCCAGCAGCTTATACCGACAGCCTTCCTACGAGCAGTACTTC.

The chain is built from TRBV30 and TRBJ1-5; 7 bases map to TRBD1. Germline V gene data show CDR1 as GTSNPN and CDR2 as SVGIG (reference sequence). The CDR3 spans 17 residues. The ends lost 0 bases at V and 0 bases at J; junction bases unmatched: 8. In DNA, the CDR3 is TGTGCCTGGAGTGTGGGCAGGGGGGCAAATAGCAATCAGCCCCAGCATTTT. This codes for CAWSVGRGANSNQPQHF.

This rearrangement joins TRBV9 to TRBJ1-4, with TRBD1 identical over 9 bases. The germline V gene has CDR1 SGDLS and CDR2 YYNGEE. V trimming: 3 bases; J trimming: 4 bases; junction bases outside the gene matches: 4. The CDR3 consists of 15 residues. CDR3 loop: CASSGGQGINEKLFF. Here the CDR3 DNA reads TGTGCCAGCAGCGGAGGACAGGGGATTAATGAAAAACTGTTTTTT.

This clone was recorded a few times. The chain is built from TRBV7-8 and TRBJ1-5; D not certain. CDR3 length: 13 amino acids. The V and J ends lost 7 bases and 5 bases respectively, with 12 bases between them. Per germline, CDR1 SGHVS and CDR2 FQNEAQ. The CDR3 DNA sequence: TGTGCCAGCACCTTCGACCGGGATCAGCCCCAGCATTTT. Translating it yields CASTFDRDQPQHF. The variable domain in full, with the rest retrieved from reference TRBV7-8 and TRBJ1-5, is GAGVSQSPRYKVAKRGQDVALRCDPISGHVSLFWYQQALGQGPEFLTYFQNEAQLDKSGLPSDRFFAERPEGSVSTLKIQRTQQEDSAVYLCASTFDRDQPQHFGDGTRLSIL.

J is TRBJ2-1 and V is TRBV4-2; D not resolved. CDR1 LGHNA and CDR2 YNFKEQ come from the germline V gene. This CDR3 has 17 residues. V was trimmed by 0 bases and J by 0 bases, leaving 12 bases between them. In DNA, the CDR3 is TGTGCCAGCAGCCAAGACGGCAACCCCAGCTCCTACAATGAGCAGTTCTTC. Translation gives CASSQDGNPSSYNEQFF.

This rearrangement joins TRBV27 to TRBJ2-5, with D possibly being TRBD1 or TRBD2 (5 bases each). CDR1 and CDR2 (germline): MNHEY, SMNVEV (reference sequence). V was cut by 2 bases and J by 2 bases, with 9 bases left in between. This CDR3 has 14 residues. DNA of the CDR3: TGTGCCAGCAGTTTAACGGGGCCACAAGAGACCCAGTACTTC. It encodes CASSLTGPQETQYF.

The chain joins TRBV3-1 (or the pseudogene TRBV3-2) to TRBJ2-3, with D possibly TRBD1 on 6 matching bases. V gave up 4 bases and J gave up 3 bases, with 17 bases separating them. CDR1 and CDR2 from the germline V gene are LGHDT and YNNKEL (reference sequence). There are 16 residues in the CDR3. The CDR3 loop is CASSPRLGGRTDTQYF. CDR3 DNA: TGTGCCAGCAGCCCCCGATTAGGGGGAAGGACAGATACGCAGTATTTT.

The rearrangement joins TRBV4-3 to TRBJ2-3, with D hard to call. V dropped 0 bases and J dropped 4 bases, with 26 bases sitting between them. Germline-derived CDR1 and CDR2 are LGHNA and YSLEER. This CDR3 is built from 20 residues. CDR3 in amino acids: CASSQDFLGVGSVFADTQYF. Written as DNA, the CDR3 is TGCGCCAGCAGCCAAGATTTTTTAGGCGTGGGGTCGGTTTTTGCAGATACGCAGTATTTT.

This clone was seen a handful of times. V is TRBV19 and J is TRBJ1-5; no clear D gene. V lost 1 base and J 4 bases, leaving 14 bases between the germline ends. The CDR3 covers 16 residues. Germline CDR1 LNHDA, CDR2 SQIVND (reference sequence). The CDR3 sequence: CASSIGRVMGNQPQHF. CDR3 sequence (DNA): TGTGCCAGTAGTATAGGTAGGGTCATGGGGAATCAGCCCCAGCATTTT.

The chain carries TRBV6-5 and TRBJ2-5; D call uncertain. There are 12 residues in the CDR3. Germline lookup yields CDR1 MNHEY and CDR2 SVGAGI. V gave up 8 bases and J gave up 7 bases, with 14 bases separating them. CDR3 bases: TGTGCCAGCGCCGGAGACGATTGGACCCAGTACTTC. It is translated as CASAGDDWTQYF.

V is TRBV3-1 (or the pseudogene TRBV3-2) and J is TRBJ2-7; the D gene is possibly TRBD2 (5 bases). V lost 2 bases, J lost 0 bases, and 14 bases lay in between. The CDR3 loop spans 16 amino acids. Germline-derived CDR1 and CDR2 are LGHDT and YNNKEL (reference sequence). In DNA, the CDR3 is TGTGCCAGCAGCCAAACCCCCACTAGGAGCTCCTACGAGCAGTACTTC. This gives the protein CASSQTPTRSSYEQYF.

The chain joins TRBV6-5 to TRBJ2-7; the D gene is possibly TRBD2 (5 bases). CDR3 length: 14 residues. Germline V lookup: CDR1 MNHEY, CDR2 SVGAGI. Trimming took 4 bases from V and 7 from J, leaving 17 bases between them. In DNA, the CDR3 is TGTGCCAGCAGTTTAAGGACTCCAGTAAGGGAGCAGTACTTC. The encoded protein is CASSLRTPVREQYF.

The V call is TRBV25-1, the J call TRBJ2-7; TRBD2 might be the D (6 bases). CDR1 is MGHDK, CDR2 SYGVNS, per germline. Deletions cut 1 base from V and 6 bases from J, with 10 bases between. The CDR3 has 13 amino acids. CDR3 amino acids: CASSEWQTSEQYF. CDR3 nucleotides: TGTGCCAGCAGTGAATGGCAGACTAGCGAGCAGTACTTC.

The CDR3 sequence: CASSPRETLNTEAFF. The CDR3 region has the DNA TGTGCCAGCTCACCTCGGGAGACACTGAACACTGAAGCTTTCTTT. The chain links TRBV18 to TRBJ1-1, with D uncertain. V lost 3 bases, J lost 0 bases, and 11 bases lay in between. This CDR3 region has 15 residues. Germline V gene sequence: CDR1 KGHSH, CDR2 LQKENI.

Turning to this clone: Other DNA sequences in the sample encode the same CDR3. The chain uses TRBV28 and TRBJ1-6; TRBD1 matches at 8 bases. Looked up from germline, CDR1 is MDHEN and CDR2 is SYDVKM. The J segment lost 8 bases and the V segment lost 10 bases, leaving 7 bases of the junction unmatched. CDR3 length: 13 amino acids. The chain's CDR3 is CATPGQGDSPLHF. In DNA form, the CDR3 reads TGTGCCACACCAGGACAGGGTGATTCACCCCTCCACTTT.

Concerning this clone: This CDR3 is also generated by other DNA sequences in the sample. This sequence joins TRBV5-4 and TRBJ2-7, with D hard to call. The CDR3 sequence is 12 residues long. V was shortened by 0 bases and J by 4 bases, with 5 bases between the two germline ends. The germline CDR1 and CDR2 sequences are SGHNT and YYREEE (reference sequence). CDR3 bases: TGTGCCAGCAGCTTGGATGGGTACGAGCAGTACTTC. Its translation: CASSLDGYEQYF.

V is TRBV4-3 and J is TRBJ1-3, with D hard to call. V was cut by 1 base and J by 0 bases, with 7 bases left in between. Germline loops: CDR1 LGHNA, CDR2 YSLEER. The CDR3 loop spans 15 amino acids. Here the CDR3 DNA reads TGCGCCAGCAGCCAAGCTATCAACTCTGGAAACACCATATATTTT. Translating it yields CASSQAINSGNTIYF.

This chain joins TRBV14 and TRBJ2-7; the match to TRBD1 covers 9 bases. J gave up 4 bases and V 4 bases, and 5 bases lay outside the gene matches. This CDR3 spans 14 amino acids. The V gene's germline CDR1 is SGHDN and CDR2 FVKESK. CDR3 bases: TGTGCCAGCAGCCGAACCGGGACAGGGTACGAGCAGTACTTC. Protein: CASSRTGTGYEQYF.

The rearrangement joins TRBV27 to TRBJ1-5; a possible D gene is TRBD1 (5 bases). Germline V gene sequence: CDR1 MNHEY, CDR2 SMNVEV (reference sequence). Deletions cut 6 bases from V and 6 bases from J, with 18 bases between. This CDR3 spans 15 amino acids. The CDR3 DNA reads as TGTGCCAGCAGGGGGTCCGGAGGGGAGGGTCAGCCCCAGCATTTT. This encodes CASRGSGGEGQPQHF.